This T cell receptor (beta chain) was sequenced in a study of blood T cell repertoires in COVID-19. Study information: COVID-19 samples collected from the United States, Italy and Spain covered acute and convalescent phases.

Authors' data handling: Cell counts per sample came from amplifying reference gene primers. TCRdb keeps only in-frame clones here, not all; method: immunoSEQ multiplex PCR. V and J calls and clone size are as listed in that table; D and trimming were resolved from the DNA. The sample includes roughly 28,000 clones, under 85% seen only once; the top ten take roughly 8%. The V segment lost 2 bases and the J segment 5 bases; nucleotides outside the gene matches: 10. The CDR3 totals 17 residues. Germline CDR1 and CDR2: KGHSH and LQKENI. The gene calls are TRBV18 and TRBJ2-2, with 8 bases matching TRBD1. This TCR was recovered from a woman between 65 and 79 years old with active or convalescent COVID-19. The sample comprised peripheral blood. CDR3 nucleotides: TGTGCCAGCTCACCAGGACAGGGCTTCCGGGGAACCGGGGAGCTGTTTTTT. As protein: CASSPGQGFRGTGELFF.